This TCR beta chain was obtained from a study of blood T cell repertoires in COVID-19 (dated by TCRdb to the early 2020s). At the level of the whole study: The collaborator samples originated in the United States, Italy and Spain and spanned the acute and convalescent phases of COVID-19. The prospective study material was composed of cDNA or gDNA derived from T cells, B-cell-depleted T cells, or PBMCs. Deeply sampled blood TCRbeta repertoires from subjects exposed to, actively infected with, or recovered from COVID-19 were included in the dataset. The repertoires were released in a freely available public database intended as a resource for research on the immune response to SARS-CoV-2. Samples were obtained from the ongoing ImmuneRACE study (first 160 participants) and from 950 to 1,500 subjects provided by 6 global collaborators. Sample metadata almost always included a de-identified subject ID, COVID-19 status, age in years and sex. Where available, HLA class I and class II types were obtained from metadata supplied by the sample provider rather than from assay-based typing.

Broad study findings and their caveats: How much clinical and demographic metadata was included differed by source and by participant, and the metadata was provided uncurated.

Samples from volunteer blood donors who had recovered from COVID-19 were contributed by a second Seattle source. Whole blood was collected in K2EDTA tubes by collaborating institutions according to the institutions' own protocols. For TCRbeta analysis, collaborators shipped samples in one of three forms: frozen whole blood, isolated PBMCs, or DNA extracted from either of those sample types. The germline V gene encodes CDR1 MDHEN and CDR2 SYDVKM. The CDR3 covers 13 residues, taking in both the cysteine and the phenylalanine. Of all the DNA, just the CDR3 is kept, 39 bases in frame from base 1. The V end gives up 5 bases and the J end 4 bases, leaving 4 bases in the junction not matched to a gene. On this clone itself: Its antigen remains undetermined. One base away there is no much larger clone; base qualities are not given.

TCRbeta CDR3 regions were amplified from genomic DNA by means of the immunoSEQ Assay, a bias-controlled multiplex PCR. For the original study's pipeline: The number of nucleated cells in each sample was estimated from the amplification of reference gene primers within the assay. Sequence reads were collapsed and filtered to measure the absolute abundance of every unique TCRbeta CDR3 rearrangement. For each sample, productive Simpson clonality was calculated by taking the square root of Simpson's diversity index across productive rearrangements. What TCRdb holds here is the immuneACCESS table cut down to in-frame rearrangements. Part of the clones is not present; checked against another copy, under half of the missing clones reflect an unresolved V gene, and the others are unexplained. For V, J and clone size, that table is used; D and trimming come from the DNA. The sample data list approximately 170,000 clones, and about four fifths of these were observed just once. The ten largest clones capture approximately 13% of the sample.

Sequencing input: peripheral blood. Rearrangement joined TRBV28 to TRBJ1-2; TRBD1 matches 7 bases in the middle. This clonotype was sampled from a man between 65 and 80 years old who had recovered from COVID-19. The DNA sequence is given as TGTGCCAGCAGTATTCCAGGGGGCTATGGCTACACCTTC. This codes for CASSIPGGYGYTF.